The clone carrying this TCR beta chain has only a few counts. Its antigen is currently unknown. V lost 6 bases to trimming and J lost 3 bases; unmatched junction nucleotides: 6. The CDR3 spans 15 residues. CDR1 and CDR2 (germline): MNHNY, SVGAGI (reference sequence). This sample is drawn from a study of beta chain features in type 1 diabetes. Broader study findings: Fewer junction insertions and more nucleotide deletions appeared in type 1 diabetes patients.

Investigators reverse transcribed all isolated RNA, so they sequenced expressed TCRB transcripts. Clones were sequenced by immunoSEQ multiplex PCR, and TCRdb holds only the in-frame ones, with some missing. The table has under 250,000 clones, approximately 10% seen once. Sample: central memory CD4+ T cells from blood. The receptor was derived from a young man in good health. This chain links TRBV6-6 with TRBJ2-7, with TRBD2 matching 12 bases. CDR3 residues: CASSPVTSGSYEQYF. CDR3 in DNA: TGTGCCAGCAGCCCTGTGACTAGCGGGAGCTACGAGCAGTACTTC.